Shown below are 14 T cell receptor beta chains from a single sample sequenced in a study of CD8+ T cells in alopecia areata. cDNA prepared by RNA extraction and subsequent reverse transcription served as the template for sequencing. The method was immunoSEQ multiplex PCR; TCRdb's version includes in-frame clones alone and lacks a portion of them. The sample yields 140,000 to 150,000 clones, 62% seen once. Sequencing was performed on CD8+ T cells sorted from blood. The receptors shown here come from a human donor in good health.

The CDR3 loop reads CASSDFGTSDTYF. The CDR3 bases are TGTGCCAGCAGCGACTTCGGGACTAGCGATACGTATTTT. The chain uses TRBV5-4 and TRBJ2-3, with 10 bases aligning to TRBD2. V lost 4 bases and J lost 14; bases outside the gene matches: 10. This CDR3 comprises 13 residues. Germline CDR1 SGHNT, CDR2 YYREEE (reference sequence).

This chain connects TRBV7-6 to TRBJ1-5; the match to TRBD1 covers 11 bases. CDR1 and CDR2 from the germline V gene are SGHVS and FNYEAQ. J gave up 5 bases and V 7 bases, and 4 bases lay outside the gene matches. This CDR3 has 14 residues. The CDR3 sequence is CASTPGQGDQPQHF. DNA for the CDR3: TGTGCCAGCACCCCGGGACAGGGGGATCAGCCCCAGCATTTT.

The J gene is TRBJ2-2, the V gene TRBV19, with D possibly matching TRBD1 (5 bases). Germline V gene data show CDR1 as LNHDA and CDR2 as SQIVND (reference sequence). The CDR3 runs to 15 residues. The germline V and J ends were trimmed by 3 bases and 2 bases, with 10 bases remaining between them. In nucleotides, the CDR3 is TGTGCCAGTAGTATTTCCAGGGCCAACACCGGGGAGCTGTTTTTT. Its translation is CASSISRANTGELFF.

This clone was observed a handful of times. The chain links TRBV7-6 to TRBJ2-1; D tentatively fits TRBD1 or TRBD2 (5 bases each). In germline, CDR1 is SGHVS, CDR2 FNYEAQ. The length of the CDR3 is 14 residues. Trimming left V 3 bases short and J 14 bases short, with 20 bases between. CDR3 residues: CASSLTGARRDKFF. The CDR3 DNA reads TGTGCCAGCAGCTTGACCGGGGCCCGTCGGGATAAGTTCTTC.

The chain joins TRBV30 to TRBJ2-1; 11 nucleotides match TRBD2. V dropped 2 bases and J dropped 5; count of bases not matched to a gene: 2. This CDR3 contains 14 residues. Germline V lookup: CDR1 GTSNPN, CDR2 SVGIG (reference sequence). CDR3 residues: CAWSLAGGHNEQFF. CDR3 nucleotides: TGTGCCTGGAGTCTAGCGGGAGGCCACAATGAGCAGTTCTTC. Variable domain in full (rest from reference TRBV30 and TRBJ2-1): SQTIHQWPATLVQPVGSPLSLECTVEGTSNPNLYWYRQAAGRGLQLLFYSVGIGQISSEVPQNLSASRPQDRQFILSSKKLLLSDSGFYLCAWSLAGGHNEQFFGPGTRLTVL.

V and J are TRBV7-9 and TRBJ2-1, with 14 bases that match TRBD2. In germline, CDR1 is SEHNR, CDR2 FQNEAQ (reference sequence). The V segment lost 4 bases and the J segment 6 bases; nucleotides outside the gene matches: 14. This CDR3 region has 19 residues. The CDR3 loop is CASSSASRLAGGSINEQFF. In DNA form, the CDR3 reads TGTGCCAGCAGCTCCGCGTCCCGACTAGCGGGAGGGAGTATCAATGAGCAGTTCTTC.

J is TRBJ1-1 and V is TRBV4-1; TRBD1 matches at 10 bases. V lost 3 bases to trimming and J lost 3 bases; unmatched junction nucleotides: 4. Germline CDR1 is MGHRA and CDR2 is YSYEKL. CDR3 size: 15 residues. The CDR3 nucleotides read TGCGCCAGCAGCCAGAGACAGGGGGCTGACACTGAAGCTTTCTTT. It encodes CASSQRQGADTEAFF.

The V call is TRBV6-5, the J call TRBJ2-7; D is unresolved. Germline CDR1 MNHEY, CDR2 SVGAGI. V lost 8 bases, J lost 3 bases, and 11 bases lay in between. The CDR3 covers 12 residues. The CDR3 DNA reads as TGTGCCAGCGGATACAGCTACTACGAGCAGTACTTC. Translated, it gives CASGYSYYEQYF.

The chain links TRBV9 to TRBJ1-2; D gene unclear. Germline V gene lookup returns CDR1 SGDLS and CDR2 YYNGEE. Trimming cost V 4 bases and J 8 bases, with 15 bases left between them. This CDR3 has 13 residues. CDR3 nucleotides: TGTGCCAGCAGCCTGGCCGGAAGTCTGGGCTACACCTTC. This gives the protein CASSLAGSLGYTF.

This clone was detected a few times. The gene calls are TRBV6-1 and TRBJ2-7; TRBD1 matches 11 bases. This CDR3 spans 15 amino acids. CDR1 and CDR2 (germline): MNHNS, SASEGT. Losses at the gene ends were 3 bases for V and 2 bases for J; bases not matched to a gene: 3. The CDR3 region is CASSEGTGGAYEQYF. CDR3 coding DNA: TGTGCCAGCAGTGAGGGGACAGGGGGGGCCTACGAGCAGTACTTC.

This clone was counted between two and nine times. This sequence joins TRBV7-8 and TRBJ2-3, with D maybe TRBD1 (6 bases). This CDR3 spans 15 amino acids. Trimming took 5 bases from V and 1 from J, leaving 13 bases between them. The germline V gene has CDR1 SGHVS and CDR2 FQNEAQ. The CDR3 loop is CASSRHEGGTDTQYF. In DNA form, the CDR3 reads TGTGCCAGCAGCCGTCACGAGGGGGGCACAGATACGCAGTATTTT.

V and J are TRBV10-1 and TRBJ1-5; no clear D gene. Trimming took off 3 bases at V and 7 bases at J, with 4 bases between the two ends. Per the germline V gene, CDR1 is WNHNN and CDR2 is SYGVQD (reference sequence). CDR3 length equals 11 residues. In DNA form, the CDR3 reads TGCGCCAGCAGTGAAGTCCAGCCCCAGCATTTT. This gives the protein CASSEVQPQHF.

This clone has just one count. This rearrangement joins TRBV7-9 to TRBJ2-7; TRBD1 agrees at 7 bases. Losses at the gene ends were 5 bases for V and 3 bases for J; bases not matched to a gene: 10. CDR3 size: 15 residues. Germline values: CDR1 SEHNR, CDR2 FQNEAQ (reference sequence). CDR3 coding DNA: TGTGCCAGCAGCCAAACCCGGACAGGATACTACGAGCAGTACTTC. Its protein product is CASSQTRTGYYEQYF.

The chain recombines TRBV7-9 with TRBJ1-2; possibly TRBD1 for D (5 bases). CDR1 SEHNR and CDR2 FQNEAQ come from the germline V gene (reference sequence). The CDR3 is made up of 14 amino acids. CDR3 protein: CALFLGPGGDGYTF. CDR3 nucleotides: TGTGCACTGTTCCTAGGCCCCGGAGGGGACGGCTACACCTTC. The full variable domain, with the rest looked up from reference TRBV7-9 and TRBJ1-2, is DTGVSQNPRHKITKRGQNVTFRCDPISEHNRLYWYRQTLGQGPEFLTYFQNEAQLEKSRLLSDRFSAERPKGSFSTLEIQRTEQGDSAMYLCALFLGPGGDGYTFGSGTRLTVV.